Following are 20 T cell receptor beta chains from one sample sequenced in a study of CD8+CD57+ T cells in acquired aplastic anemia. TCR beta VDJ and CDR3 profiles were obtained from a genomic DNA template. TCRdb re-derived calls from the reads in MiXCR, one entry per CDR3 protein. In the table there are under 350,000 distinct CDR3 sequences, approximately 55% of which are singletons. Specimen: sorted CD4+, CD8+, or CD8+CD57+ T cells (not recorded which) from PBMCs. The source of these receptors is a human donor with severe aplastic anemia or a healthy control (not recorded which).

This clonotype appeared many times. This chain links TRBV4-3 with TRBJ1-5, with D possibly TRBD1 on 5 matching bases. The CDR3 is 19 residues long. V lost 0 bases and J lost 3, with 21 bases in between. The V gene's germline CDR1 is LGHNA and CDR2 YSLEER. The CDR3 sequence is CASSQDLLGTSAPNQPQHF. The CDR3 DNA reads TGCGCCAGCAGCCAAGATCTGCTGGGGACTAGCGCACCCAATCAGCCCCAGCATTTT.

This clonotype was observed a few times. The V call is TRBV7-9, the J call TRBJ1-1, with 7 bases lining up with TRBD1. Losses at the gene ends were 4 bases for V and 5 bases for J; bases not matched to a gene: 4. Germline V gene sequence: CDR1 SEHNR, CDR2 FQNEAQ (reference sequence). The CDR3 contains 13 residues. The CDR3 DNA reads TGTGCCAGCAGCTCCCAGGGGGAGACTGAAGCTTTCTTT. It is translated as CASSSQGETEAFF.

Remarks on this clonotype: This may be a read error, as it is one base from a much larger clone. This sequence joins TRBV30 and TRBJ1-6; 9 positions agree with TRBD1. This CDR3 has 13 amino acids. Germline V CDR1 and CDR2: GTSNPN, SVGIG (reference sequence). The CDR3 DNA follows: TGTGCCGGAACAGGGGGCCTGGATTCACCCCCCCACTTT. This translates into CAGTGGLDSPPHF.

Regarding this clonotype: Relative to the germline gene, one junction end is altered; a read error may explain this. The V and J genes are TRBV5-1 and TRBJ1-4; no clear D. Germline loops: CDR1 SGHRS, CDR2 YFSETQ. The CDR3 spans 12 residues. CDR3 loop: CASSRLGEKLFF. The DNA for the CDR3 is TGTGCCAGCAGCAGACTAGGGGAAAAACTGTTTTTT.

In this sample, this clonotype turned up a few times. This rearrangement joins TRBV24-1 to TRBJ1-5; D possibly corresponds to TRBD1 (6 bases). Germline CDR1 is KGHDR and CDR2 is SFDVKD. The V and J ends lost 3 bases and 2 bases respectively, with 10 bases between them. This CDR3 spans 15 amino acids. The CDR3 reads CATSDRGRGNQPQHF. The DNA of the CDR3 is TGTGCCACCAGTGATCGGGGGCGAGGCAATCAGCCCCAGCATTTT.

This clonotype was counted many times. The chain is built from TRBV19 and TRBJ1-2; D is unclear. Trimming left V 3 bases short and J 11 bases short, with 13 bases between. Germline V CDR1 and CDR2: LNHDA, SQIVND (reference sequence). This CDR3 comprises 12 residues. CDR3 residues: CASSMVSGRYTF. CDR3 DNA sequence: TGTGCCAGTAGTATGGTGTCGGGAAGGTACACCTTC. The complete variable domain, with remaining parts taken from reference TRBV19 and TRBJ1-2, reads DGGITQSPKYLFRKEGQNVTLSCEQNLNHDAMYWYRQDPGQGLRLIYYSQIVNDFQKGDIAEGYSVSREKKESFPLTVTSAQKNPTAFYLCASSMVSGRYTFGSGTRLTVV.

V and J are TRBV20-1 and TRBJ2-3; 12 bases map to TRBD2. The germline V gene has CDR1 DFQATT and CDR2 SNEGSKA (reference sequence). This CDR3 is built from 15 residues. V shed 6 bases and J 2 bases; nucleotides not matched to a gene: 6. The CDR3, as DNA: TGCAGTGCGCTCCTAGCGGGGGGGCCCACAGATACGCAGTATTTT. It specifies CSALLAGGPTDTQYF.

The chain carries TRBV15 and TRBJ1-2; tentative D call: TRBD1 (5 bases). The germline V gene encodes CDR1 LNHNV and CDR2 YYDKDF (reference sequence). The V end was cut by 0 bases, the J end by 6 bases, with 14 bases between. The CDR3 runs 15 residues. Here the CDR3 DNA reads TGTGCCACCAGCAGAGATGGATGGGGGTCAGATGGCTACACCTTC. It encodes CATSRDGWGSDGYTF.

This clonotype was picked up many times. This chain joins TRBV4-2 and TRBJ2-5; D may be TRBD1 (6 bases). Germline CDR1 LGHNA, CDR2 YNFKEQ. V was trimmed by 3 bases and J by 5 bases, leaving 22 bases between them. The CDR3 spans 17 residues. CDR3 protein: CASSQAATGTSLETQYF. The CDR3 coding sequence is TGTGCCAGCAGCCAGGCCGCTACAGGGACCTCTCTGGAGACCCAGTACTTC.

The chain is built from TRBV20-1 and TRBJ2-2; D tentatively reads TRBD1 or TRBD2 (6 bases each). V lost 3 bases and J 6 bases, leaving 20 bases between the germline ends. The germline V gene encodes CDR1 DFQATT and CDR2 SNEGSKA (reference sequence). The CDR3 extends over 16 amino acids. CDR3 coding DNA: TGCAGTGCTAGGAGGGGGAGGAGTAAAGGAGCCGGGGAGCTGTTTTTT. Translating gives CSARRGRSKGAGELFF.

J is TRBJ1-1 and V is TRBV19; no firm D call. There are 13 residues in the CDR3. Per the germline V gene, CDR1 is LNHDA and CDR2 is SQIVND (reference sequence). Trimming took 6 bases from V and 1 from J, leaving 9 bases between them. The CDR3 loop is CASRGGKNTEAFF. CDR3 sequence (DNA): TGTGCCAGTAGGGGAGGGAAGAACACTGAAGCTTTCTTT.

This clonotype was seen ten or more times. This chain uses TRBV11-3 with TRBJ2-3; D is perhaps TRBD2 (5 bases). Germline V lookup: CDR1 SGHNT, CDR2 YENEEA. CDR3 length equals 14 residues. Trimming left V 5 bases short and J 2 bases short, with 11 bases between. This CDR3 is CASSQRGFTDTQYF. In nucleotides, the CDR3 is TGTGCCAGCAGCCAACGGGGATTCACAGATACGCAGTATTTT.

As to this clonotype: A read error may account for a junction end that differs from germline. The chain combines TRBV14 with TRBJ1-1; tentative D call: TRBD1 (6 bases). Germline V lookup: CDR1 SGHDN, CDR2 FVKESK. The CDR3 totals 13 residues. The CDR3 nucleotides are TGTGCCAGCAGCCGCTACAGGGAGGGAGAAGCTATCTTT. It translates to CASSRYREGEAIF.

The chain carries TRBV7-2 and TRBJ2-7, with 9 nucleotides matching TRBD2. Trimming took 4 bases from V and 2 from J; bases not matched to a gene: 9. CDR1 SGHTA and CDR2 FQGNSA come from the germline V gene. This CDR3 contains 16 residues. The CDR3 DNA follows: TGTGCCAGCAGCTCCATCCTAGCGGGACGAACCTACGAGCAGTACTTC. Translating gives CASSSILAGRTYEQYF.

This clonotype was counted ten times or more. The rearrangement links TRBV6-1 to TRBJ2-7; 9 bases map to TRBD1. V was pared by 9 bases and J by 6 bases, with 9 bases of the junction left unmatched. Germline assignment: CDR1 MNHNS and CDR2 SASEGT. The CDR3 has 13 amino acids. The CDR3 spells CASGVLDRGEQYF. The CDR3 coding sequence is TGTGCCAGTGGGGTCCTGGACAGGGGCGAGCAGTACTTC.

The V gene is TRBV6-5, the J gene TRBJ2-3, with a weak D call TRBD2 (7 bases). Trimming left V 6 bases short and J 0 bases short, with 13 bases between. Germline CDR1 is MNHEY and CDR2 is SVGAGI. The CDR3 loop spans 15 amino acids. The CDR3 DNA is TGTGCCAGCAGCTACGGGGGGCTAAGCACAGATACGCAGTATTTT. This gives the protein CASSYGGLSTDTQYF.

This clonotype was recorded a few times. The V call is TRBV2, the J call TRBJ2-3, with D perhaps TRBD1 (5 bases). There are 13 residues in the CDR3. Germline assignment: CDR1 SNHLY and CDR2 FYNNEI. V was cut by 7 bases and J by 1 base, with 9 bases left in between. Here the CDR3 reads CASNRGRTDTQYF. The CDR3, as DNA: TGTGCCAGCAATAGGGGTCGCACAGATACGCAGTATTTT. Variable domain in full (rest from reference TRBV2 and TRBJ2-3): EPEVTQTPSHQVTQMGQEVILRCVPISNHLYFYWYRQILGQKVEFLVSFYNNEISEKSEIFDDQFSVERPDGSNFTLKIRSTKLEDSAMYFCASNRGRTDTQYFGPGTRLTVL.

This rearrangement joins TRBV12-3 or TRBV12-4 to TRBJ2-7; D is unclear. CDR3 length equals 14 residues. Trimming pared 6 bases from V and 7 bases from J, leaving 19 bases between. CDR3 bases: TGTGCCAGCAGCCAAGATCGGATCAGTACGGAGCAGTACTTC. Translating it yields CASSQDRISTEQYF.

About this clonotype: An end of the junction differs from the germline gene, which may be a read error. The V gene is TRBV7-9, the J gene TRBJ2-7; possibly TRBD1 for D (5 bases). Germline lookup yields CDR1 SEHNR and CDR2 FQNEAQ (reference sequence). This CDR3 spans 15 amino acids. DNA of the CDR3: TGTACCAGCAGCTCAAACCCAGGGCTAGGCTACGAGCAGTACTTC. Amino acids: CTSSSNPGLGYEQYF.

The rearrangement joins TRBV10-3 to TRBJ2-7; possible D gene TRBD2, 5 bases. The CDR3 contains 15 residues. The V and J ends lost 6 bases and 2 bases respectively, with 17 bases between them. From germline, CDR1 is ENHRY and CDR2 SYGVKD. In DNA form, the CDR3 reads TGTGCCATCAGGGAGGAAGTGGACTGGCCCTACGAGCAGTACTTC. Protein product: CAIREEVDWPYEQYF.